The next 20 T cell receptor beta chains were all read from a single sample in a study of cytomegalovirus exposure and HLA in healthy donors. PCR was performed using 60 Vbeta and 13 Jbeta primers. Generated by immunoSEQ multiplex PCR, the TCRdb table keeps only in-frame clones and is missing some. The sample holds 150,000 to 200,000 clones, about four fifths seen once. The sequenced sample consisted of PBMCs. These receptors all stem from a woman aged 40 to 55 in good health and CMV-seronegative.

The CDR3 DNA reads as TGTGCCAGCAGCCCGAAGGGACAGTACGAGCAGTACTTC. As protein: CASSPKGQYEQYF. This sequence joins TRBV11-3 and TRBJ2-7; 7 positions match TRBD1. CDR1 is SGHNT, CDR2 YENEEA, per germline. The CDR3 length is 13 residues. The junction had 5 bases not matched to a gene; V was cut back by 5 bases and J by 4 bases.

The CDR3 sequence: CASSLDRVNYGYTF. Written as DNA, the CDR3 is TGCGCCAGCAGCTTGGACAGGGTTAACTATGGCTACACCTTC. This rearrangement joins TRBV5-1 to TRBJ1-2; D may be TRBD1 (6 bases). CDR1 and CDR2 (germline): SGHRS, YFSETQ. This CDR3 contains 14 residues. The V end was cut by 0 bases, the J end by 1 base, with 7 bases between. Filled out from reference TRBV5-1 and TRBJ1-2, the complete variable domain reads KAGVTQTPRYLIKTRGQQVTLSCSPISGHRSVSWYQQTPGQGLQFLFEYFSETQRNKGNFPGRFSGRQFSNSRSEMNVSTLELGDSALYLCASSLDRVNYGYTFGSGTRLTVV.

In its sample, this clone was seen once. This chain connects TRBV11-3 to TRBJ1-5; possible D gene TRBD1, 5 bases. CDR3 length equals 14 residues. The germline V gene encodes CDR1 SGHNT and CDR2 YENEEA. V lost 0 bases and J lost 7, with 10 bases in between. The CDR3 is CASSLDSAGQPQHF. DNA for the CDR3: TGTGCCAGCAGCTTAGATTCCGCAGGGCAGCCCCAGCATTTT.

The V gene is TRBV7-9, the J gene TRBJ1-4; TRBD1 agrees at 10 bases. CDR3 length: 16 amino acids. Germline V gene data show CDR1 as SEHNR and CDR2 as FQNEAQ (reference sequence). V lost 4 bases, J lost 10 bases, and 12 bases stayed unmatched. CDR3 loop: CASSSGSGTGEIKLFF. The CDR3 bases are TGTGCCAGCAGCTCCGGATCCGGGACAGGGGAAATAAAACTGTTTTTT.

The V gene is TRBV5-1, the J gene TRBJ2-5, with D unresolved. There are 13 residues in the CDR3. V lost 0 bases and J lost 5, with 8 bases in between. Germline V gene data show CDR1 as SGHRS and CDR2 as YFSETQ. The CDR3 is CASSLALYETQYF. Here the CDR3 DNA reads TGCGCCAGCAGCTTGGCCTTATATGAGACCCAGTACTTC.

The CDR3 DNA is TGTGCCAGCAGTTACTCGAGCGGGAGGGCCGCAGATACGCAGTATTTT. This gives the protein CASSYSSGRAADTQYF. The gene calls are TRBV6-5 and TRBJ2-3; 10 nucleotides agree with TRBD2. Germline lookup yields CDR1 MNHEY and CDR2 SVGAGI. J gave up 4 bases and V 0 bases, and 4 bases lay outside the gene matches. The CDR3 has 16 amino acids.

V usage is TRBV23-1 and J usage is TRBJ1-4, with 9 bases matching TRBD1. TRBV23-1 is flagged as an ORF with uncertain function. The CDR3 has 19 residues. The trim removed 0 bases at V and 8 bases at J, leaving 16 bases unmatched. Here the CDR3 DNA reads TGCGCCAGCAGTCAATCAGGAACCAGCAAACAGGGGGCAAGGGAAAAACTGTTTTTT. Translating it yields CASSQSGTSKQGAREKLFF.

This sequence joins TRBV9 and TRBJ2-2; D is ambiguous. The CDR3 runs to 12 residues. V dropped 4 bases and J dropped 4 bases, with 5 bases sitting between them. The germline V gene encodes CDR1 SGDLS and CDR2 YYNGEE. The DNA for the CDR3 is TGTGCCAGCAGCCACTTCACCGGGGAGCTGTTTTTT. Residues: CASSHFTGELFF.

This clone was seen only once. V is TRBV27 and J is TRBJ2-7; TRBD2 agrees at 8 bases. Germline CDR1 reads MNHEY; CDR2 reads SMNVEV (reference sequence). This CDR3 has 15 amino acids. Trimming took 2 bases from V and 5 from J; bases not matched to a gene: 8. The CDR3: CASSLSGRVTDEQYV. CDR3 sequence (DNA): TGTGCCAGCAGTTTAAGCGGGAGAGTTACGGACGAGCAGTACGTC.

The chain is built from TRBV4-1 and TRBJ1-6; 8 bases are shared with TRBD1. Per germline, CDR1 MGHRA and CDR2 YSYEKL. The CDR3 length is 15 residues. The V gene end was trimmed by 3 bases and the J gene end by 7 bases; junction bases not matched to a gene: 5. CDR3 nucleotides: TGCGCCAGCAGCCAGTGGACAGGGAAAAATTCACCCCTCCACTTT. Its translation: CASSQWTGKNSPLHF.

CDR3 region: CASSLRGAATYNEQFF. The DNA for the CDR3 is TGTGCCAGCAGCCTCCGGGGGGCGGCAACCTACAATGAGCAGTTCTTC. The rearrangement uses TRBV5-6 and TRBJ2-1; possible D gene TRBD2, 7 bases. Germline V gene lookup returns CDR1 SGHDT and CDR2 YYEEEE. The CDR3 covers 16 residues. Between the trimmed V and J ends, which lost 4 bases and 2 bases, there was a span of 16 bases.

This chain joins TRBV6-1 and TRBJ2-7, with D perhaps TRBD1 (6 bases). Between the trimmed V and J ends, which lost 2 bases and 8 bases, there was a span of 19 bases. The germline CDR1 and CDR2 sequences are MNHNS and SASEGT. The CDR3 totals 15 residues. The CDR3 nucleotides are TGTGCCAGCAGTGAACGACAGGCTGGGAGTGTTAAGCAGTACGTC. Its protein product is CASSERQAGSVKQYV.

This chain uses TRBV11-2 with TRBJ2-1, with D possibly TRBD2 on 5 matching bases. Trimming cost V 0 bases and J 7 bases, with 13 bases left between them. Germline-derived CDR1 and CDR2 are SGHAT and FQNNGV. This CDR3 is built from 15 residues. The CDR3 nucleotides read TGTGCCAGCAGCTTAGATCGAGGGCGAGCGAATGAGCAGTTCTTC. Amino acid sequence: CASSLDRGRANEQFF.

This chain links TRBV30 with TRBJ1-1, with D possibly TRBD1 on 5 matching bases. V shed 4 bases and J shed 2 bases, with 14 bases lying between them. CDR3 length: 14 amino acids. The germline CDR1 and CDR2 sequences are GTSNPN and SVGIG (reference sequence). The CDR3: CAWNVGGANTEAFF. In nucleotides, the CDR3 is TGTGCCTGGAATGTCGGTGGGGCAAACACTGAAGCTTTCTTT.

The V gene is TRBV5-6, the J gene TRBJ1-2; TRBD1 might be the D (6 bases). This CDR3 comprises 13 residues. The germline V gene has CDR1 SGHDT and CDR2 YYEEEE. V was shortened by 3 bases and J by 7 bases, with 13 bases between the two germline ends. CDR3 DNA sequence: TGTGCCAGCAGCTCCGGGGGGGCTCCTGGCTACACCTTC. Protein sequence: CASSSGGAPGYTF.

The V and J genes are TRBV28 and TRBJ1-5, with D possibly being TRBD1 (6 bases). V dropped 6 bases and J dropped 0 bases, with 15 bases sitting between them. The germline V gene encodes CDR1 MDHEN and CDR2 SYDVKM. The CDR3 is made up of 16 amino acids. The CDR3 protein is CASSLTGQISNQPQHF. The CDR3 region has the DNA TGTGCCAGCAGCCTAACCGGACAGATTAGCAATCAGCCCCAGCATTTT. The entire variable domain, with the rest obtained from reference TRBV28 and TRBJ1-5, is as follows: DVKVTQSSRYLVKRTGEKVFLECVQDMDHENMFWYRQDPGLGLRLIYFSYDVKMKEKGDIPEGYSVSREKKERFSLILESASTNQTSMYLCASSLTGQISNQPQHFGDGTRLSIL.

This chain uses TRBV28 with TRBJ2-7, with D unclear. Germline CDR1 MDHEN, CDR2 SYDVKM. V lost 3 bases to trimming and J lost 3 bases, with 12 bases between them. The CDR3 totals 14 residues. The CDR3 protein is CASSFSPLYYEQYF. Here the CDR3 DNA reads TGTGCCAGCAGTTTCTCCCCCCTTTACTACGAGCAGTACTTC.

This chain joins TRBV7-3 and TRBJ2-1; 10 bases align to TRBD1. CDR1 and CDR2 (germline): SGHTA, FQGTGA. J gave up 6 bases and V 4 bases, and 6 bases lay outside the gene matches. This CDR3 spans 15 amino acids. DNA of the CDR3: TGTGCCAGCAGCTCCCGACAGGGGGCGGTCAATGAGCAGTTCTTC. Its translation is CASSSRQGAVNEQFF.

The chain joins TRBV5-1 to TRBJ1-1, with D unclear. V dropped 4 bases and J dropped 0 bases, with 13 bases sitting between them. CDR1 and CDR2 from the germline V gene are SGHRS and YFSETQ. The CDR3 extends over 15 amino acids. This CDR3 is CASSTSGSVNTEAFF. The CDR3 region has the DNA TGCGCCAGCAGCACTTCGGGTTCGGTGAACACTGAAGCTTTCTTT.

The genes are TRBV30 and TRBJ2-1; 11 positions agree with TRBD2. This CDR3 region has 15 residues. Losses at the gene ends were 0 bases for V and 6 bases for J; bases not matched to a gene: 4. Germline loops: CDR1 GTSNPN, CDR2 SVGIG (reference sequence). The CDR3 spells CAWSVLAGVGNEQFF. For the CDR3, the DNA is TGTGCCTGGAGTGTACTAGCGGGAGTGGGCAATGAGCAGTTCTTC. The full variable domain, rest sourced from reference TRBV30 and TRBJ2-1, is SQTIHQWPATLVQPVGSPLSLECTVEGTSNPNLYWYRQAAGRGLQLLFYSVGIGQISSEVPQNLSASRPQDRQFILSSKKLLLSDSGFYLCAWSVLAGVGNEQFFGPGTRLTVL.